This is a list of T cell receptor beta chains from one sample in a study of T-cell reconstitution after alpha-beta-depleted transplantation in children. TCRdb itself ran the PCR reads through MiXCR, one entry per CDR3 protein. The sample yields about 980,000 distinct CDR3 sequences, around 30% seen once. The source was PBMCs, mostly from graft donor cells, collected 360 days after TCRalphabeta/CD19-depleted stem cell transplant. These receptors originate from a boy younger than two who had a stem cell transplant for SCID, so the T cells may come from the graft donor. The CDR3 runs from the conserved cysteine through the conserved F or W. A D gene is named only where the DNA matches it firmly. Expanded clones get a size class; other rows say once, few or many, or leave the size out.

length,V,D,J,size,CDR3,DNA
17,TRBV4-2,TRBD2,TRBJ2-7,few,CASSQDPLAGVSYEQYF,TGTGCCAGCAGCCAAGATCCCCTAGCGGGGGTCTCCTACGAGCAGTACTTC
17,TRBV3-1,.,TRBJ1-5,.,CASSQDYRRGMGQPQHF,TGTGCCAGCAGCCAAGATTATAGGAGGGGCATGGGGCAGCCCCAGCATTTT
14,TRBV7-9,.,TRBJ2-1,many,CASSSVGGHNEQFF,TGTGCCAGCAGCTCCGTTGGCGGTCACAATGAGCAGTTCTTC
14,TRBV25-1,.,TRBJ2-7,.,CASSESRRIYEQYF,TGTGCCAGCAGTGAATCCCGAAGGATCTACGAGCAGTACTTC
16,TRBV4-3,TRBD1,TRBJ2-1,.,CASSTQGQGGYNEQFF,TGCGCCAGCAGCACGCAGGGACAGGGGGGTTACAATGAGCAGTTCTTC
16,TRBV9,.,TRBJ2-1,.,CASSVGQAGSYNEQFF,TGTGCCAGCAGCGTAGGACAGGCTGGCTCCTACAATGAGCAGTTCTTC
15,TRBV7-2,.,TRBJ2-4,.,CASSLVDLAKNIQYF,TGTGCCAGCAGCTTAGTGGACCTAGCCAAAAACATTCAGTACTTC
15,TRBV4-3,.,TRBJ1-4,few,CASSGVGGTNEKLFF,TGCGCCAGCAGCGGAGTGGGAGGGACCAATGAAAAACTGTTTTTT
14,TRBV5-1,.,TRBJ2-7,once,CASSFGRGDYEQYF,TGCGCCAGCAGCTTCGGGCGAGGGGATTACGAGCAGTACTTC
14,TRBV4-3,.,TRBJ1-2,.,CASSPRGDGYGYTF,TGCGCCAGCAGCCCCCGTGGGGACGGATATGGCTACACCTTC
15,TRBV6-1,.,TRBJ1-1,few,CASSATGKVNTEAFF,TGTGCCAGCAGTGCTACGGGAAAAGTGAACACTGAAGCTTTCTTT
15,TRBV5-1,.,TRBJ1-1,few,CASSPGDTSITEAFF,TGCGCCAGCAGCCCGGGGGACACGAGCATCACTGAAGCTTTCTTT
16,TRBV25-1,.,TRBJ2-4,.,CASSEGGSLAKNIQYF,TGTGCCAGCAGTGAAGGGGGCAGCCTAGCCAAAAACATTCAGTACTTC
16,TRBV4-3,.,TRBJ1-6,few,CASSQDLRVYNSPLHF,TGCGCCAGCAGCCAAGATTTACGGGTCTATAATTCACCCCTCCACTTT
13,TRBV20-1,TRBD1,TRBJ1-6,.,CSARQGENSPLHF,TGCAGTGCTAGGCAGGGGGAGAATTCACCCCTCCACTTT
20,TRBV5-1,.,TRBJ2-7,few,CASSPMNPGSAEGLSYEQYF,TGCGCCAGCAGCCCCATGAACCCTGGGAGTGCCGAGGGCCTCTCCTACGAGCAGTACTTC
18,TRBV4-2,TRBD2,TRBJ2-2,.,CASSSRQLAGGVTGELFF,TGTGCCAGCAGCTCCCGCCAACTAGCGGGGGGGGTCACCGGGGAGCTGTTTTTT
13,TRBV10-3,.,TRBJ1-1,.,CAISDWAVSEAFF,TGTGCCATCAGTGATTGGGCGGTCTCTGAAGCTTTCTTT
14,TRBV10-2,.,TRBJ2-7,.,CASSESVFTYEQYF,TGCGCCAGCAGTGAGTCCGTCTTCACGTACGAGCAGTACTTC
15,TRBV5-1,TRBD1,TRBJ1-1,.,CASSTRGQGGTEAFF,TGCGCCAGCAGTACTCGCGGACAGGGGGGCACTGAAGCTTTCTTT
16,TRBV20-1,.,TRBJ1-2,.,CSAPFLPDKRHYGYTF,TGCAGTGCTCCGTTTCTACCGGACAAAAGGCACTATGGCTACACCTTC